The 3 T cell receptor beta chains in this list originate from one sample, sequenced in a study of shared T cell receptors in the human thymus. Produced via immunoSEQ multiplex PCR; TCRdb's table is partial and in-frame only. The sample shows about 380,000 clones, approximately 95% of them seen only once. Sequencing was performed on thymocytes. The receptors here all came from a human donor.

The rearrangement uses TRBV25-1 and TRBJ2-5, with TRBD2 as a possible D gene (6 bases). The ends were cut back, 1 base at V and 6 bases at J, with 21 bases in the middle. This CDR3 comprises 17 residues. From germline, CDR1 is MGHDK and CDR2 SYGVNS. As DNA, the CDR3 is TGTGCCAGCAGTGAATCCGTAGGTGGTGGGGAGGTCCAGACCCAGTACTTC. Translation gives CASSESVGGGEVQTQYF.

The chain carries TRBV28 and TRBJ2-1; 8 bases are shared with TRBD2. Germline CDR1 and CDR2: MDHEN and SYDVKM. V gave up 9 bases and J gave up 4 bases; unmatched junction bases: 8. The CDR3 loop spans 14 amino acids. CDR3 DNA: TGTGCCAGTGGGGCTAGCGGGTCTTACAATGAGCAGTTCTTC. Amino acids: CASGASGSYNEQFF.

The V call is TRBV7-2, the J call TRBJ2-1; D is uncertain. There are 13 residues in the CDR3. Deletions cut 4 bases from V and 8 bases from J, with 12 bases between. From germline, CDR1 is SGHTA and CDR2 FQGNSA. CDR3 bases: TGTGCCAGCAGCTCGACGCGTGAATATGAGCAGTTCTTC. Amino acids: CASSSTREYEQFF.